This record concerns one T cell receptor (beta chain) sequence. Profiled with immunoSEQ multiplex PCR; TCRdb holds only in-frame clones, not every one. Of some 270,000 clones in the sample, 89% were seen once. The data are from a study of blood T cell repertoires in COVID-19. V trimming: 4 bases; J trimming: 2 bases; junction bases outside the gene matches: 9. The CDR3 has 17 residues. CDR1 is SEHNR and CDR2 is FQNEAQ in the germline V gene (reference sequence). The receptor's source is a woman in her thirties or forties who had recovered from COVID-19. The sample taken for sequencing was PBMCs or T cells enriched from blood (not recorded which). J is TRBJ2-1 and V is TRBV7-9; the match to TRBD1 covers 9 bases. The CDR3 DNA follows: TGTGCCAGCAGCTCCGACAGGGGGTCCCCCGCCTACAATGAGCAGTTCTTC. Its translation: CASSSDRGSPAYNEQFF.